This section outlines one T cell receptor beta chain sequence together with its context. The antigen is undetermined. With 1 base clipped from V and 7 bases from J, the junction kept 10 bases outside the gene matches. Per germline, CDR1 SGHTA and CDR2 FQGTGA. There are 17 residues in the CDR3. Sequenced by immunoSEQ multiplex PCR; TCRdb stores in-frame clones only, minus some. The data contain about 82,000 clones, about two thirds of them seen just once; the ten biggest clones take up around 15%. This entry comes from a study of radiotherapy plus CTLA-4 blockade in lung cancer. About the study: Objective responses arose in around a sixth of patients, and around 32% experienced disease control.

Study results and caveats: TCR clones originating in tumors grew in number in blood after radiotherapy plus ipilimumab. In blood, early T cell clone dynamics reportedly predicted response best, together with interferon-beta.

The chain links TRBV7-3 to TRBJ2-1; 10 bases align to TRBD2. Specimen: peripheral blood, collected from a patient treated with radiotherapy plus ipilimumab. The sequence came from a human donor with non-small cell lung cancer that progressed on radiotherapy plus ipilimumab. CDR3 sequence reads: CASSLIGASGGFNEQFF. The CDR3 bases are TGTGCCAGCAGCTTAATCGGCGCTAGCGGGGGATTTAATGAGCAGTTCTTC.